The rows below give T cell receptor beta chains drawn from one sample of a study of blood T cell repertoires in COVID-19. The protocol was immunoSEQ multiplex PCR, while the TCRdb copy is restricted to in-frame clones and leaves out a portion. Here the sample spans 52,000 or so clones, over 90% being singletons. The sequencing input was peripheral blood. Receptor source: a man aged 45-65 years with acute or convalescent COVID-19. The CDR3 runs from the conserved cysteine through the conserved F or W. The D gene is left open where the match is weak.

>TRBD2|TRBJ2-3|TRBV4-3|18
CASSLFLAGDPANLRRYF
>TRBD1|TRBJ2-7|TRBV19|14
CASKGTADSYEQYF
>-|TRBJ1-5|TRBV19|16
CASSPRQVSGNQPQHF
>-|TRBJ1-1|TRBV4-2|14
CASSSGGDGTEAFF
>-|TRBJ2-7|TRBV18|16
CASSRRLADSSYEQYF
>-|TRBJ2-6|TRBV11-2|14
CASRRAAGANVLTF
>-|TRBJ2-2|TRBV7-6|17
CASSLEFLATNTGELFF
>TRBD2|TRBJ2-7|TRBV7-2|14
CASSPRGGGKFQYF
>-|TRBJ2-7|TRBV3-1/TRBV3-2|13
CASSQDSRDEQYF
>-|TRBJ1-5|TRBV9|13
CASSVNSNQPQHF
>TRBD2|TRBJ2-2|TRBV5-1|16
CASSLGASGSRGELFF
>-|TRBJ1-2|TRBV7-9|13
CASSSDRTPGYTF
>-|TRBJ1-5|TRBV7-9|15
CASSLADTPNQPQHF
>TRBD1|TRBJ1-5|TRBV5-6|13
CASSRGQDQPQHF
>TRBD1|TRBJ1-3|TRBV9|14
CASSVASGGDTIYF
>TRBD2|TRBJ2-2|TRBV7-9|17
CASSTRTSGENTGELFF
>-|TRBJ1-3|TRBV6-1|20
CASSEQLISRSGGSGNTIYF
>TRBD1|TRBJ2-5|TRBV18|15
CASSPRDRGPETQYF
>TRBD1|TRBJ1-5|TRBV18|13
CASSETGGQPQHF
>-|TRBJ2-7|TRBV30|12
CAWSLGGYEQYF
>-|TRBJ2-3|TRBV5-1|15
CASSWGEQSTDTQYF
>TRBD1|TRBJ2-7|TRBV5-1|15
CASSFGTGGIYEQYF
>-|TRBJ2-5|TRBV5-6|15
CASSLVGRDQETQYF
>-|TRBJ1-1|TRBV6-5|13
CASSYARNTEAFF
>-|TRBJ1-1|TRBV10-2|13
CASRRTSIAEAFF
>-|TRBJ1-1|TRBV18|20
CASSPRTTNRVQVWNTEAFF
>TRBD2|TRBJ2-5|TRBV5-6|15
CASSLGTSGRETQYF
>TRBD2|TRBJ2-1|TRBV12-5|15
CASGPPGLAENEQFF
>-|TRBJ2-1|TRBV9|16
CASSVALGRGVDEQFF
>TRBD1|TRBJ2-6|TRBV19|18
CASSMATGTGSGANVLTF
>TRBD1|TRBJ1-4|TRBV7-9|16
CASSSRTGWEGEKLFF
>-|TRBJ2-3|TRBV7-2|12
CASSSRVDTQYF
>-|TRBJ2-5|TRBV7-2|11
CASSLQVAQYF
>-|TRBJ2-6|TRBV5-4|18
CASSLNTGPSSGANVLTF
>TRBD1|TRBJ1-4|TRBV11-3|15
CASSTRTGVREKLFF
>TRBD1|TRBJ1-2|TRBV5-5|13
CASSPRQGQGYTF
>-|TRBJ2-2|TRBV5-1|14
CASSFRSGAGELFF
>-|TRBJ2-3|TRBV5-6|15
CASSFAPTPTDTQYF
>-|TRBJ1-4|TRBV10-3|15
CAIKGSRGANEKLFF
>-|TRBJ2-7|TRBV24-1|13
CATSRGGTYEQYF
>-|TRBJ2-7|TRBV7-2|13
CASSLSRGKPQYF
>-|TRBJ1-3|TRBV2|14
CASSVAQVRNTIYF
>-|TRBJ1-1|TRBV29-1|13
CSVAYRASTEAFF
>TRBD1|TRBJ2-7|TRBV28|15
CASSPGEDRAGEQYF
>-|TRBJ2-4|TRBV19|18
CASSIRSSAALAKNIQYF
>TRBD1|TRBJ2-7|TRBV5-6|14
CASSPGTGQDEQYF
>-|TRBJ1-2|TRBV4-1|14
CASSQARGDYGYTF
>-|TRBJ1-5|TRBV19|14
CASSIRTQNQPQHF
>-|TRBJ1-4|TRBV5-1|16
CASSPLIGVPGEKLFF
>-|TRBJ1-5|TRBV6-4|13
CASSEELFLPQHF